This T cell receptor beta chain stems from a study of OX40 agonist ivuxolimab in advanced cancers. V lost 0 bases and J lost 6, with 6 bases in between. The germline V gene encodes CDR1 ENHRY and CDR2 SYGVKD. CDR3 size: 13 residues. The assay was immunoSEQ multiplex PCR, and TCRdb's table has in-frame clones only and misses some. The sample has about 59,000 clones, 87% seen once; the top ten hold 0.3% to 0.45%. Overall study results and limits: At doses 0.1 to 3.0 mg/kg, CD4+ and CD8+ clones expanded.

In the case of this clone: Its antigen is as yet unknown.

The TCR was taken from an adult with an advanced solid tumor such as melanoma, head and neck, liver or kidney cancer. This sequence joins TRBV10-3 and TRBJ2-1; D not certain. Source: CD4+ or CD8+ T cells sorted from blood, taken in a trial of the OX40 agonist ivuxolimab. The CDR3 nucleotides are TGTGCCATCAGTGAGTCGGTCCTCAATGAGCAGTTCTTC. This sequence encodes CAISESVLNEQFF.